Listed below are T cell receptor beta chains from one sample, sequenced in a study of T cell responses to AZD1222 COVID-19 vaccine. Profiled with immunoSEQ multiplex PCR; TCRdb holds only in-frame clones, not every one. In the table there are over 120,000 clones, approximately 92% of which are singletons. The material was peripheral blood, obtained 28 days after the second AZD1222 dose. The origin of the receptors is an adult who received the AZD1222 COVID-19 vaccine. The conserved cysteine and the conserved F or W are not part of the CDR3 here. Part of the rows lack a size; the others show once, few, many or a class for expanded clones.

clone size	V gene	J gene	CDR3 protein
once	TRBV9	TRBJ1-1	ASSVEGQGLSEAF
.	TRBV5-1	TRBJ2-1	ASSLGIGSHNEQF
.	TRBV25-1	TRBJ1-2	ASSERESYGYT
once	TRBV15	TRBJ2-1	ATSRGLGSYNEQF
.	TRBV5-1	TRBJ2-1	ASSSTGPSSYNEQF
.	TRBV5-4	TRBJ1-6	ASSLEQGRRNSPLH
.	TRBV19	TRBJ1-4	ASTQPANEKLF
.	TRBV18	TRBJ2-2	ASSPKNTGELF
.	TRBV10-3	TRBJ2-7	AIILVGAERGEQY
.	TRBV24-1	TRBJ2-2	ATSDDEPGLAGGVGELF
.	TRBV6-1	TRBJ1-2	ASSELRSGNGYT
.	TRBV7-9	TRBJ2-3	ASSLPYDTQY
.	TRBV18	TRBJ1-1	ASSPSRDRVGTEAF
.	TRBV6-5	TRBJ2-1	ASSPPAVRYNEQF
once	TRBV6-2/TRBV6-3	TRBJ2-1	ASSYQREAGGGYNEQF
.	TRBV27	TRBJ2-2	ASSFQAGELF
.	TRBV18	TRBJ1-1	ASSPGLRSDTEAF
once	TRBV18	TRBJ2-1	ASSPPRGGDNEQF
.	TRBV11-2	TRBJ2-7	ASSLAPQDYEQY
.	TRBV6-6	TRBJ1-2	ASTLGTAVNYGYT
.	TRBV3-1/TRBV3-2	TRBJ1-4	ASTPRQPNEKLF
.	TRBV7-2	TRBJ1-2	ASSPTTPLYGYT
.	TRBV29-1	TRBJ2-2	SADTIAAGELF
.	TRBV7-2	TRBJ2-1	ASSLREGSYNEQF
.	TRBV27	TRBJ2-2	ASSFWALRGDTGELF
.	TRBV4-1	TRBJ2-1	ASSQISSSYNEQF
.	TRBV10-3	TRBJ1-5	AISDPGTSNQPQH
.	TRBV7-2	TRBJ1-2	ASSLALGLYGYT
.	TRBV19	TRBJ1-5	ASSPRDQPQH
.	TRBV7-9	TRBJ2-7	ASSPGPYEQY
.	TRBV27	TRBJ1-1	ASTTGGTEAF
.	TRBV28	TRBJ2-7	ASSLEAGVSEQY
.	TRBV5-4	TRBJ2-5	ASSPSGAIQETQY
.	TRBV10-3	TRBJ2-5	AISEWGETQY
few	TRBV15	TRBJ2-3	ATSREWASGRLTDTQY
.	TRBV19	TRBJ1-1	ASSTGVRMNTEAF
.	TRBV5-6	TRBJ2-5	ASSLYSSGAQY
.	TRBV16	TRBJ1-4	ASSSTRTANEKLF
.	TRBV2	TRBJ1-5	ASSETGSNQPQH
.	TRBV6-5	TRBJ2-7	ASSLTGTGRHEQY
.	TRBV29-1	TRBJ2-5	SVGLKDGTQY
.	TRBV30	TRBJ2-7	AWSVIGQGREQY
.	TRBV21-1	TRBJ1-2	ASSKWGGPYGYT